Listed below are T cell receptor beta chains from one sample, sequenced in a study of blood T cells in healthy people across ages. TCRdb used MiXCR to reprocess the 5' RACE reads, holding one entry per CDR3 protein. The sample consists of hundreds of thousands of distinct CDR3 sequences, 25% of them appearing once. This same sample was also part of a study on T cells of mothers and their children.

Material for sequencing was blood. These receptors originate from a boy aged 10-17 years in good health. Each CDR3 is given with its conserved first and last residue. Fields, in order: V gene, clone size, J gene, D gene, CDR3 protein, CDR3 DNA. The D gene is left open where the match is weak. Rows may omit the clone size; those that give it use once, few, many or a size class.

v_call: TRBV10-3; clone_size: few; j_call: TRBJ1-2; d_call: TRBD1; cdr3_aa: CAISESAAGGNNGYTF; cdr3_nt: TGTGCCATCAGTGAGTCCGCGGCAGGGGGCAACAATGGCTACACCTTC
v_call: TRBV7-9; clone_size: .; j_call: TRBJ2-4; d_call: TRBD1; cdr3_aa: CASSLLQGDPKNIQYF; cdr3_nt: TGTGCCAGCAGCTTATTGCAGGGGGATCCCAAAAACATTCAGTACTTC
v_call: TRBV6-1; clone_size: .; j_call: TRBJ2-7; d_call: .; cdr3_aa: CASSEIWGRGEGLSYEQYF; cdr3_nt: TGTGCCAGCAGTGAAATCTGGGGGCGAGGCGAGGGGCTCTCCTACGAGCAGTACTTC
v_call: TRBV7-2; clone_size: .; j_call: TRBJ2-1; d_call: TRBD2; cdr3_aa: CASSNPPAGGYNEQFF; cdr3_nt: TGTGCCAGCAGCAACCCGCCGGCGGGAGGTTACAATGAGCAGTTCTTC
v_call: TRBV12-3/TRBV12-4; clone_size: few; j_call: TRBJ1-1; d_call: TRBD1; cdr3_aa: CASSQYRGQNTEAFF; cdr3_nt: TGTGCCAGCAGCCAATACAGGGGACAGAACACTGAAGCTTTCTTT
v_call: TRBV29-1; clone_size: few; j_call: TRBJ2-1; d_call: TRBD2; cdr3_aa: CSVEGTSGGLGSYNEQFF; cdr3_nt: TGCAGCGTTGAAGGGACTAGCGGGGGCTTGGGCTCCTACAATGAGCAGTTCTTC
v_call: TRBV10-3; clone_size: few; j_call: TRBJ1-1; d_call: .; cdr3_aa: CAISESAALNTEAFF; cdr3_nt: TGTGCCATCAGTGAGTCGGCGGCGCTGAACACTGAAGCTTTCTTT
v_call: TRBV3-1; clone_size: .; j_call: TRBJ1-5; d_call: TRBD1; cdr3_aa: CASSRQGANQPQHF; cdr3_nt: TGTGCCAGCAGCCGACAGGGGGCCAATCAGCCCCAGCATTTT
v_call: TRBV5-1; clone_size: .; j_call: TRBJ1-4; d_call: .; cdr3_aa: CASSGDSSMSNEKLFF; cdr3_nt: TGCGCCAGCAGCGGGGACTCCAGCATGTCGAATGAAAAACTGTTTTTT
v_call: TRBV7-2; clone_size: .; j_call: TRBJ2-2; d_call: .; cdr3_aa: CASSSFSGFTGELFF; cdr3_nt: TGTGCCAGCAGCTCCTTTTCCGGGTTCACCGGGGAGCTGTTTTTT
v_call: TRBV28; clone_size: few; j_call: TRBJ2-7; d_call: TRBD2; cdr3_aa: CASSSGLAGRSYEQYF; cdr3_nt: TGTGCCAGCAGTTCGGGACTAGCGGGCCGATCCTACGAGCAGTACTTC
v_call: TRBV2; clone_size: few; j_call: TRBJ2-4; d_call: .; cdr3_aa: CASSDEDRLPKNIQYF; cdr3_nt: TGTGCCAGCAGTGATGAGGACAGACTTCCCAAAAACATTCAGTACTTC
v_call: TRBV5-1; clone_size: .; j_call: TRBJ1-6; d_call: TRBD1; cdr3_aa: CASSLEGGQGGSPLHF; cdr3_nt: TGCGCCAGCAGCTTGGAGGGGGGACAGGGCGGTTCACCCCTCCACTTT
v_call: TRBV7-9; clone_size: .; j_call: TRBJ2-5; d_call: TRBD2; cdr3_aa: CASSGRDYNQETQYF; cdr3_nt: TGTGCCAGCAGCGGCAGGGACTATAACCAAGAGACCCAGTACTTC
v_call: TRBV12-3/TRBV12-4; clone_size: .; j_call: TRBJ2-3; d_call: TRBD2; cdr3_aa: CASSSSPSGPSTDTQYF; cdr3_nt: TGTGCCAGCAGTTCATCCCCTAGCGGGCCAAGCACAGATACGCAGTATTTT
v_call: TRBV10-3; clone_size: .; j_call: TRBJ1-1; d_call: .; cdr3_aa: CAISDAGLLNTEAFF; cdr3_nt: TGTGCCATCAGTGATGCAGGGCTTTTGAACACTGAAGCTTTCTTT
v_call: TRBV7-9; clone_size: .; j_call: TRBJ2-7; d_call: .; cdr3_aa: CASSLEVNEQYF; cdr3_nt: TGTGCCAGCAGCTTAGAGGTGAACGAGCAGTACTTC
v_call: TRBV7-2; clone_size: .; j_call: TRBJ2-2; d_call: TRBD2; cdr3_aa: CASSLASSGRTGELFF; cdr3_nt: TGTGCCAGCAGCTTAGCGAGTAGCGGGAGGACGGGGGAGCTGTTTTTT
v_call: TRBV7-2; clone_size: .; j_call: TRBJ2-1; d_call: .; cdr3_aa: CASSLEIAVTYNEQFF; cdr3_nt: TGTGCCAGCAGCTTAGAAATAGCGGTTACCTACAATGAGCAGTTCTTC
v_call: TRBV5-8; clone_size: many; j_call: TRBJ2-3; d_call: .; cdr3_aa: CASSRGVSTDTQYF; cdr3_nt: TGTGCCAGCAGCAGGGGAGTTAGCACAGATACGCAGTATTTT
v_call: TRBV4-3; clone_size: .; j_call: TRBJ2-5; d_call: .; cdr3_aa: CASSQNGQGQETQYF; cdr3_nt: TGCGCCAGCAGCCAAAACGGTCAGGGGCAAGAGACCCAGTACTTC
v_call: TRBV15; clone_size: .; j_call: TRBJ1-1; d_call: .; cdr3_aa: CATSRQAGGDTEAFF; cdr3_nt: TGTGCCACCAGCAGACAGGCGGGGGGGGACACTGAAGCTTTCTTT
v_call: TRBV3-1; clone_size: .; j_call: TRBJ2-7; d_call: .; cdr3_aa: CASSQVFGSTYEQYF; cdr3_nt: TGTGCCAGCAGCCAAGTATTCGGCTCAACCTACGAGCAGTACTTC
v_call: TRBV29-1; clone_size: .; j_call: TRBJ1-1; d_call: TRBD1; cdr3_aa: CSACPGTGGRTEAFF; cdr3_nt: TGCAGCGCCTGTCCCGGGACAGGGGGCCGGACTGAAGCTTTCTTT
v_call: TRBV7-3; clone_size: few; j_call: TRBJ2-2; d_call: .; cdr3_aa: CASSLILGELFF; cdr3_nt: TGTGCCAGCAGCTTAATACTCGGGGAGCTGTTTTTT
v_call: TRBV7-6; clone_size: few; j_call: TRBJ2-5; d_call: .; cdr3_aa: CASSSRDIQETQYF; cdr3_nt: TGTGCCAGCAGCTCCCGGGACATCCAAGAGACCCAGTACTTC
v_call: TRBV12-5; clone_size: .; j_call: TRBJ2-5; d_call: TRBD1; cdr3_aa: CASGQPRTGGSSETQYF; cdr3_nt: TGTGCTAGTGGTCAGCCTAGGACAGGGGGGTCGAGTGAGACCCAGTACTTC
v_call: TRBV29-1; clone_size: .; j_call: TRBJ2-5; d_call: .; cdr3_aa: CSVARAGRETQYF; cdr3_nt: TGCAGCGTTGCCAGGGCCGGGAGAGAGACCCAGTACTTC
v_call: TRBV4-3; clone_size: .; j_call: TRBJ2-3; d_call: .; cdr3_aa: CASSQDLGRAGFYADTQYF; cdr3_nt: TGCGCCAGCAGCCAAGATCTAGGTCGGGCAGGGTTTTACGCAGATACGCAGTATTTT
v_call: TRBV5-6; clone_size: few; j_call: TRBJ2-5; d_call: .; cdr3_aa: CASSFGVRAGETQYF; cdr3_nt: TGTGCCAGCAGCTTCGGCGTTAGGGCGGGGGAGACCCAGTACTTC
v_call: TRBV7-2; clone_size: .; j_call: TRBJ2-7; d_call: .; cdr3_aa: CASSLGGMEYF; cdr3_nt: TGTGCCAGCAGCTTAGGAGGGATGGAGTACTTC
v_call: TRBV4-3; clone_size: .; j_call: TRBJ1-2; d_call: TRBD1; cdr3_aa: CASSQDSRGIGGYIF; cdr3_nt: TGCGCCAGCAGCCAAGATTCCAGGGGGATAGGCGGCTACATCTTC
v_call: TRBV4-2; clone_size: .; j_call: TRBJ2-1; d_call: .; cdr3_aa: CASSQVAADEQFF; cdr3_nt: TGTGCCAGCAGCCAAGTAGCGGCCGATGAGCAGTTCTTC
v_call: TRBV12-3/TRBV12-4; clone_size: few; j_call: TRBJ1-3; d_call: .; cdr3_aa: CASSHSGGSGNTIYF; cdr3_nt: TGTGCCAGCAGCCACTCTGGGGGCTCTGGAAACACCATATATTTT
v_call: TRBV29-1; clone_size: few; j_call: TRBJ2-1; d_call: TRBD2; cdr3_aa: CSADGAGEVNEQFF; cdr3_nt: TGCAGCGCCGACGGGGCGGGAGAGGTCAATGAGCAGTTCTTC
v_call: TRBV5-4; clone_size: .; j_call: TRBJ2-5; d_call: TRBD1; cdr3_aa: CASSDPHQTGGEETQYF; cdr3_nt: TGTGCCAGCAGCGATCCTCATCAGACAGGGGGGGAAGAGACCCAGTACTTC
v_call: TRBV20-1; clone_size: .; j_call: TRBJ2-3; d_call: .; cdr3_aa: CSAGQGGEGTDTQYF; cdr3_nt: TGCAGTGCTGGGCAAGGGGGGGAGGGCACAGATACGCAGTATTTT
v_call: TRBV29-1; clone_size: few; j_call: TRBJ2-1; d_call: .; cdr3_aa: CSVKKQGGNEQFF; cdr3_nt: TGCAGCGTGAAAAAACAGGGTGGCAATGAGCAGTTCTTC
v_call: TRBV29-1; clone_size: .; j_call: TRBJ2-3; d_call: .; cdr3_aa: CSCVRDSTDTQYF; cdr3_nt: TGCAGCTGCGTTCGGGACAGCACAGATACGCAGTATTTT
v_call: TRBV24-1; clone_size: .; j_call: TRBJ1-2; d_call: .; cdr3_aa: CATSAQDGVDYGYTF; cdr3_nt: TGTGCCACCAGTGCCCAGGACGGGGTCGACTATGGCTACACCTTC
v_call: TRBV28; clone_size: .; j_call: TRBJ2-5; d_call: .; cdr3_aa: CASRGGFETQYF; cdr3_nt: TGTGCCAGCAGGGGGGGATTTGAGACCCAGTACTTC
v_call: TRBV18; clone_size: few; j_call: TRBJ2-2; d_call: .; cdr3_aa: CASSPPAGENTGELFF; cdr3_nt: TGTGCCAGCTCACCACCTGCAGGGGAGAACACCGGGGAGCTGTTTTTT
v_call: TRBV29-1; clone_size: many; j_call: TRBJ2-7; d_call: TRBD1; cdr3_aa: CSVLGTAYEQYF; cdr3_nt: TGCAGCGTGCTGGGGACAGCCTACGAGCAGTACTTC
v_call: TRBV12-3/TRBV12-4; clone_size: .; j_call: TRBJ1-1; d_call: .; cdr3_aa: CASSTYSGTNMNTEAFF; cdr3_nt: TGTGCCAGCAGTACATACTCCGGGACAAACATGAACACTGAAGCTTTCTTT